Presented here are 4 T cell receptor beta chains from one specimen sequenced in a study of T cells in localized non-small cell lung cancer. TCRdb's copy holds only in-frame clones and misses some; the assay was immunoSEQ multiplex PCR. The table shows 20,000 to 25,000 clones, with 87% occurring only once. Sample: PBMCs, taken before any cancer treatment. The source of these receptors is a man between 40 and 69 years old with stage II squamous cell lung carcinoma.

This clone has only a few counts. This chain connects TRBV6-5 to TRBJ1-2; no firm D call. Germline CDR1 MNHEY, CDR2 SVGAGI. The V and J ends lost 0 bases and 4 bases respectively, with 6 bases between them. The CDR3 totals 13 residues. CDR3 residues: CASSYSPLYGYTF. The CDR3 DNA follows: TGTGCCAGCAGTTACTCGCCCCTCTATGGCTACACCTTC.

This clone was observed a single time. The DNA for the CDR3 is TGCAGCCCTTCGACCGGGGGTGAGCAGTTCTTC. Amino acids: CSPSTGGEQFF. The chain links TRBV29-1 to TRBJ2-1; D possibly corresponds to TRBD2 (6 bases). Germline V gene lookup returns CDR1 SQVTM and CDR2 ANQGSEA. CDR3 size: 11 residues. V dropped 8 bases and J dropped 9 bases, with 14 bases sitting between them.

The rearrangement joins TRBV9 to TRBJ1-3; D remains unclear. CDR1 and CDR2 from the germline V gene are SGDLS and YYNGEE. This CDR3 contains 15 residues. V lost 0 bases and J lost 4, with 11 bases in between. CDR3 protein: CASSVGIRSGNTIYF. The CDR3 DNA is TGTGCCAGCAGCGTAGGAATTAGGTCAGGAAACACCATATATTTT.

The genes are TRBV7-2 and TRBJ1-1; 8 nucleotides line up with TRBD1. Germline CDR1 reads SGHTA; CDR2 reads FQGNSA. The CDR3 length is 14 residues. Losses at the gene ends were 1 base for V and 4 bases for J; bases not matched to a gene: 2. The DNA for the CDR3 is TGTGCCAGCAGCTTAGAAGGGACAGGCACTGAAGCTTTCTTT. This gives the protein CASSLEGTGTEAFF.